The subject of this entry is one T cell receptor (beta chain). It lacks a known antigen. No qualities accompany the bases; no much larger clone lies one base away. The collaborating institutions used their own protocols to collect whole blood in K2EDTA tubes. For TCRbeta analysis, collaborators shipped samples as frozen whole blood, isolated PBMCs, or DNA extracted from either of those sample types. TCRbeta CDR3 regions were amplified from genomic DNA by means of the immunoSEQ Assay, a bias-controlled multiplex PCR. Concerning the study's data processing: Within the assay, amplification of reference gene primers was used to estimate how many nucleated cells each sample contained. To quantify the absolute abundance of each unique TCRbeta CDR3 rearrangement, sequence reads were collapsed and filtered. For each sample, productive Simpson clonality was calculated as the square root of Simpson's diversity index across productive rearrangements. Not all clones reach the TCRdb copy of this immuneACCESS table, which keeps in-frame sequences only. Checked studies attribute under half of the gap to unresolved V genes and leave the rest unexplained. That table furnishes V, J and clone size, whereas the DNA furnished D and trimming. This sample comprises approximately 200,000 clones, over 70% of them detected only once. Roughly 17% of the sample belongs to the ten largest clones.

The sample originates from a study of blood T cell repertoires in COVID-19 (dated by TCRdb to 2018 to 2020). As for the study more broadly: Samples from collaborators originated in the United States, Italy and Spain and spanned both the acute and convalescent phases of COVID-19. The material from the prospective study consisted of cDNA or gDNA derived from T cells, B-cell-depleted T cells, or PBMCs. Deeply sampled blood TCRbeta repertoires from subjects exposed to, actively infected with, or recovered from COVID-19 were included in the dataset. The repertoires were made available in a free public database intended to serve as a resource for research on the immune response to SARS-CoV-2. Samples came from the ongoing ImmuneRACE study (first 160 participants) plus 1,254 subjects from 6 global collaborators. Sample metadata almost always included a de-identified subject ID, COVID-19 status, age in years and sex. Where available, HLA class I and class II types were taken from metadata supplied by the sample provider and were not determined by assay-based typing. Points the paper makes about the study in general: How much clinical and demographic metadata was included differed by source and by participant, and the metadata was provided uncurated.

The germline ends are 16 bases apart after V is trimmed by 4 bases and J by 6 bases. CDR1 SGHDN and CDR2 FVKESK were looked up in the germline V gene. The CDR3 starts with the cysteine, ends with the phenylalanine, and has 15 residues. Just the 45-base CDR3 DNA is kept, in frame starting at base 1. This TCR was sampled from a man between 60 and 75 years old with active or convalescent COVID-19. The chain is assembled from TRBV14 and TRBJ2-1, and possibly TRBD1, on 6 matching bases. Sequenced: peripheral blood. CDR3 sequence: CASSRERRGLNEQFF. In nucleotides, the sequence is TGTGCCAGCAGCCGAGAGCGCAGGGGTCTCAATGAGCAGTTCTTC.